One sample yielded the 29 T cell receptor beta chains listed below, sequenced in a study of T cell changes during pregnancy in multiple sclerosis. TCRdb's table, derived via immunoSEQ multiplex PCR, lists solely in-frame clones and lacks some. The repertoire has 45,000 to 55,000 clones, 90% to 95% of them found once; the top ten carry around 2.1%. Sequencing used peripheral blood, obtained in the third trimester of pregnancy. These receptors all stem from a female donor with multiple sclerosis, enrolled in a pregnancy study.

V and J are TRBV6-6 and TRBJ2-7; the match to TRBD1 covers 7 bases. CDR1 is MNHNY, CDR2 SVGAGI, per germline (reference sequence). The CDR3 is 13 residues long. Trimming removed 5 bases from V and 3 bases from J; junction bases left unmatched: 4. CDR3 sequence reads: CASSMTGIYEQYF. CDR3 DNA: TGTGCCAGCAGTATGACAGGGATCTACGAGCAGTACTTC.

Here the CDR3 reads CSVDGTGGIEQYF. In DNA form, the CDR3 reads TGCAGCGTTGACGGGACAGGGGGCATCGAGCAGTACTTC. The rearrangement links TRBV29-1 to TRBJ2-7, with 12 bases that match TRBD1. The CDR3 has 13 residues. The trim removed 3 bases at V and 6 bases at J, leaving 3 bases unmatched. CDR1 and CDR2 from the germline V gene are SQVTM and ANQGSEA.

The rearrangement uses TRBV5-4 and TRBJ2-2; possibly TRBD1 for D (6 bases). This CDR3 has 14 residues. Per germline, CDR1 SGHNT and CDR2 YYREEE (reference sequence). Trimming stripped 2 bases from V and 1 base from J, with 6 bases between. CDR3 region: CASSLQGNTGELFF. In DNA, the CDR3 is TGTGCCAGCAGCTTACAGGGGAACACCGGGGAGCTGTTTTTT.

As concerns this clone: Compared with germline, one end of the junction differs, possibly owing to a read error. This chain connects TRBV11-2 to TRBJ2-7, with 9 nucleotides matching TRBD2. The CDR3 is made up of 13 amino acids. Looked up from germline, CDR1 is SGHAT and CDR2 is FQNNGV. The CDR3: CASSFAETSGVEF. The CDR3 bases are TGTGCCAGCAGCTTCGCCGAGACTAGCGGAGTGGAGTTC.

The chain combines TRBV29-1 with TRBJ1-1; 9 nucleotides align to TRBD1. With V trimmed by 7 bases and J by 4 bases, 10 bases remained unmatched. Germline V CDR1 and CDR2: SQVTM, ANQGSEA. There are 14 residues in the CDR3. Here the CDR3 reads CSASTGGRITEAFF. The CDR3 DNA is TGCAGCGCTTCAACAGGGGGCCGGATCACTGAAGCTTTCTTT.

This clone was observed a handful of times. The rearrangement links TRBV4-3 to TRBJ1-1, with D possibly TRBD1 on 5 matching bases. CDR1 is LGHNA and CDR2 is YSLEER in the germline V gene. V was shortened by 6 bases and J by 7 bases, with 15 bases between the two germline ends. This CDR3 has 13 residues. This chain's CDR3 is CASSPTVPGEAFF. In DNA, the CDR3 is TGCGCCAGCAGTCCGACAGTCCCTGGTGAAGCTTTCTTT.

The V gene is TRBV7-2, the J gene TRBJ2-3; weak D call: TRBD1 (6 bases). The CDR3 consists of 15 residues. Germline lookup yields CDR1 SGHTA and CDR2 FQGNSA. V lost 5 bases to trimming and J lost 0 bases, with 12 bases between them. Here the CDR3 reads CASSLGTLSTDTQYF. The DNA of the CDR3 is TGTGCCAGCAGCCTCGGGACACTGAGCACAGATACGCAGTATTTT.

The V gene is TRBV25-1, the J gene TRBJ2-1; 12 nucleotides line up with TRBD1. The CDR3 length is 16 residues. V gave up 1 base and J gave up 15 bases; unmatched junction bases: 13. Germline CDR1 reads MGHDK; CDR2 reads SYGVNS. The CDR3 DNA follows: TGTGCCAGCAGTGAATTTTTCCCCGGGACAGGGGGCGTCCTGTTCTTC. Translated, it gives CASSEFFPGTGGVLFF.

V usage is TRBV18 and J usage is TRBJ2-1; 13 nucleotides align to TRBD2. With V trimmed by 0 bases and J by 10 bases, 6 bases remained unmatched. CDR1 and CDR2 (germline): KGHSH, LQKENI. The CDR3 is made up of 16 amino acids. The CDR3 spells CASSPPGLAGDSEQFF. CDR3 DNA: TGTGCCAGCTCACCACCAGGACTAGCGGGAGACTCCGAGCAGTTCTTC.

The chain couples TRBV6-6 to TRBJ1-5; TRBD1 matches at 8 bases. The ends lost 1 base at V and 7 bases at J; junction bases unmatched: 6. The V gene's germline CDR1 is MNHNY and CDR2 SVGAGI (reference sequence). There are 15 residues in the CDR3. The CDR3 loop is CASSYFGGQGQPQHF. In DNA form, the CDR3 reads TGTGCCAGCAGTTACTTTGGAGGACAGGGCCAGCCCCAGCATTTT.

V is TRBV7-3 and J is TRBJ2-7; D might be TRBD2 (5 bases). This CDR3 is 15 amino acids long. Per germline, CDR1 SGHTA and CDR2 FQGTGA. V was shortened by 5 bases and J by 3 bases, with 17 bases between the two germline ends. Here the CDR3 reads CASSVDTSGDYEQYF. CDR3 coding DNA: TGTGCCAGCAGCGTAGACACCTCCGGGGACTACGAGCAGTACTTC.

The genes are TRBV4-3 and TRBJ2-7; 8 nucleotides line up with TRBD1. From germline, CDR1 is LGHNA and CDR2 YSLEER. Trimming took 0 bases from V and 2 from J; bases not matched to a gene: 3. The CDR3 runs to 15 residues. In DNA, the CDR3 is TGCGCCAGCAGCCAAGAAACAGGGGGGCCCTACGAGCAGTACTTC. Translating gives CASSQETGGPYEQYF.

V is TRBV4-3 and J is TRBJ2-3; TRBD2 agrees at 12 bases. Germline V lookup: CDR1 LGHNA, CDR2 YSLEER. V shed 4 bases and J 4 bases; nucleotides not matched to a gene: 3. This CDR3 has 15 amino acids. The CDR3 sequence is CASSPRLAGADTQYF. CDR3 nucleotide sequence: TGCGCCAGCAGCCCCAGACTAGCGGGAGCAGATACGCAGTATTTT.

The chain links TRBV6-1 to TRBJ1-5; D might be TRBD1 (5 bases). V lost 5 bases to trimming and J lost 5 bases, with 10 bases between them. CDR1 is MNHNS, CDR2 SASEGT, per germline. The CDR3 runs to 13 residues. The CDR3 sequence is CASSFGGDQPQHF. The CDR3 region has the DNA TGTGCCAGCAGTTTCGGGGGGGATCAGCCCCAGCATTTT.

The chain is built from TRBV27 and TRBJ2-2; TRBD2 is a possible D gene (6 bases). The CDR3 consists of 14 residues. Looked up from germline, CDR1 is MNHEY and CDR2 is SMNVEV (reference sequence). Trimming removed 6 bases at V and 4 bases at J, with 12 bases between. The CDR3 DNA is TGTGCCAGCAGGGGGGGATGGGGCACCGGGGAGCTGTTTTTT. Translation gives CASRGGWGTGELFF.

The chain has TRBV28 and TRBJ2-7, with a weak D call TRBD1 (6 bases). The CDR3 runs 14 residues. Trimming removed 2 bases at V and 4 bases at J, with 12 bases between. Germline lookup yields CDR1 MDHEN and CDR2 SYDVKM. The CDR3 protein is CASSLQTGKYEQYF. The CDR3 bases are TGTGCCAGCAGTTTACAAACAGGGAAGTACGAGCAGTACTTC.

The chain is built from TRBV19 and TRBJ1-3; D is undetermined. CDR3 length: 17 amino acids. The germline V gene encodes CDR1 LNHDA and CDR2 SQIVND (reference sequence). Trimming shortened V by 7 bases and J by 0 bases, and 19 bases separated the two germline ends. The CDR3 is CASTSLRSGSSGNTIYF. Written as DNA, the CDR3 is TGTGCCAGTACTTCTCTTAGGAGCGGGTCCTCTGGAAACACCATATATTTT.

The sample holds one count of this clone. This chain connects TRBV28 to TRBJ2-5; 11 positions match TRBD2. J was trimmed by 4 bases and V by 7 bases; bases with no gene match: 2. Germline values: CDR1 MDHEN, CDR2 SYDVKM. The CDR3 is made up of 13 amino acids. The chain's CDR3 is CASKTSGIETQYF. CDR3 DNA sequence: TGTGCCAGCAAGACTAGCGGGATAGAGACCCAGTACTTC.

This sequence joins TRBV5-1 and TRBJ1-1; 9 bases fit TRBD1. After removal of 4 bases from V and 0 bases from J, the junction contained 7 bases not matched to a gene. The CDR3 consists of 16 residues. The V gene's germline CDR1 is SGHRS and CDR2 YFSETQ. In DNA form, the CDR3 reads TGCGCCAGCAGCCCCGGATGGGACAGGGTGAACACTGAAGCTTTCTTT. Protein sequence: CASSPGWDRVNTEAFF.

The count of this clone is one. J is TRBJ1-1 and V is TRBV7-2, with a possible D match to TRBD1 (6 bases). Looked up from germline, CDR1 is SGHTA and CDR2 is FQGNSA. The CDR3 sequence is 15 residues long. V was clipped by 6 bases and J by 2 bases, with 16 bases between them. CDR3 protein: CASRETGTPNTEAFF. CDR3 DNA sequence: TGTGCCAGCAGGGAAACCGGGACACCCAACACTGAAGCTTTCTTT.

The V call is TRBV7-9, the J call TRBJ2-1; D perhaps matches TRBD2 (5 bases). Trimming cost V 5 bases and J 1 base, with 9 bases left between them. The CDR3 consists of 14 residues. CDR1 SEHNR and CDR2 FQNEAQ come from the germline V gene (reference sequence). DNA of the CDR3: TGTGCCAGCAGCCCACCGGGGTCCTACAATGAGCAGTTCTTC. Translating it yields CASSPPGSYNEQFF.

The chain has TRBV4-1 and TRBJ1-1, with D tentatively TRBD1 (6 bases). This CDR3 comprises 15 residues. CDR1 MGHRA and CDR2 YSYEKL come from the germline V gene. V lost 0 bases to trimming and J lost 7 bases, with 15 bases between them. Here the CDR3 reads CASSQEWARQVEAFF. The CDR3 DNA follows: TGCGCCAGCAGCCAAGAATGGGCCCGACAGGTTGAAGCTTTCTTT.

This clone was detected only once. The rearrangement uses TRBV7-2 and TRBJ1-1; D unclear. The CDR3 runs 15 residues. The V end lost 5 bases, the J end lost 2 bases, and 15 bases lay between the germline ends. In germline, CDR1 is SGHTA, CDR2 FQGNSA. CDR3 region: CASSQINRENTEAFF. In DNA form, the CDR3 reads TGTGCCAGCAGCCAAATAAACCGGGAAAACACTGAAGCTTTCTTT.

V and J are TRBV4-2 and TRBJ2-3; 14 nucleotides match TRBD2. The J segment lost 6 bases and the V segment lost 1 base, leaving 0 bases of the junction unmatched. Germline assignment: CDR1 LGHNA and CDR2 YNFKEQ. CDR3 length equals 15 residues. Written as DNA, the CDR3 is TGTGCCAGCAGCCAAGGGACTAGCGGGAGGGATACGCAGTATTTT. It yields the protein CASSQGTSGRDTQYF.

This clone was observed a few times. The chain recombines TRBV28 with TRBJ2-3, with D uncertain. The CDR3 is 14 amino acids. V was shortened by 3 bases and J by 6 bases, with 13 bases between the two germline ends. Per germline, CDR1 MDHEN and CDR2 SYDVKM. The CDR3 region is CASSFLEAWDTQYF. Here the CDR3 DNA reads TGTGCCAGCAGTTTCCTAGAGGCGTGGGATACGCAGTATTTT.

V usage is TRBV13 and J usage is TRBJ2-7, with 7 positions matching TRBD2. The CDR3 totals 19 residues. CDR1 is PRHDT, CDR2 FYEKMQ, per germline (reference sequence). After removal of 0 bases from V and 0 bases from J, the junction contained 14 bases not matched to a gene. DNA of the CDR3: TGTGCCAGCAGCTTAGGCAGATCTAGCGGTGAAAGGAACTCCTACGAGCAGTACTTC. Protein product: CASSLGRSSGERNSYEQYF. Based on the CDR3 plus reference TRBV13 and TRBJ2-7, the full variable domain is AAGVIQSPRHLIKEKRETATLKCYPIPRHDTVYWYQQGPGQDPQFLISFYEKMQSDKGSIPDRFSAQQFSDYHSELNMSSLELGDSALYFCASSLGRSSGERNSYEQYFGPGTRLTVT.

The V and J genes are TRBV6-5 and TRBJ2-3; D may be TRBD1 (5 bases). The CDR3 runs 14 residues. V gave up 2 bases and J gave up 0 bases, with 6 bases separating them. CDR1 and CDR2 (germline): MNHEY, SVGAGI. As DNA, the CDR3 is TGTGCCAGCAGTTACGACAGAAGCACAGATACGCAGTATTTT. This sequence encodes CASSYDRSTDTQYF.

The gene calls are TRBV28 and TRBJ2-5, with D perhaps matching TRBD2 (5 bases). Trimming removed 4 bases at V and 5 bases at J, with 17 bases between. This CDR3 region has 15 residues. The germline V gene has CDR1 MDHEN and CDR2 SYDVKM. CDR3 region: CASSSPTGSGETQYF. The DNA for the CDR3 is TGTGCCAGCAGTTCCCCTACGGGGTCCGGCGAGACCCAGTACTTC.

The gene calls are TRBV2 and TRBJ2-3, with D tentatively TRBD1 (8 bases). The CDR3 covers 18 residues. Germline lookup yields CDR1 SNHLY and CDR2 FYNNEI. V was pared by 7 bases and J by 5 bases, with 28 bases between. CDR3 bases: TGTGCCAGCACGCGAACAGGGGGAGGTAGCGGGCTTGTAGATACGCAGTATTTT. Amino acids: CASTRTGGGSGLVDTQYF.